Listed below are T cell receptor beta chains from one sample, sequenced in a study of blood T cell repertoires in COVID-19. Some clones are missing from TCRdb's copy, which holds only in-frame ones; the method was immunoSEQ multiplex PCR. The sample gives under 150,000 clones, approximately 84% of which show up once; 1.5% to 1.8% is in the top ten. The sequencing input was peripheral blood. These receptors all stem from a man between 50 and 59 years old with acute or convalescent COVID-19. Each CDR3 is given with its conserved first and last residue. D genes are given only for firm matches. Rows may omit the clone size; those that give it use once, few, many or a size class.

v_gene,j_gene,d_gene,abundance,CDR3aa,CDR3nt
TRBV5-1,TRBJ1-1,.,once,CASSLAPGRESEAFF,TGCGCCAGCAGCTTGGCACCGGGGCGGGAAAGTGAAGCTTTCTTT
TRBV30,TRBJ2-3,TRBD2,.,CAWMVSGGPSDTQYF,TGTGCCTGGATGGTTAGCGGGGGTCCTTCGGATACGCAGTATTTT
TRBV20-1,TRBJ1-5,.,.,CSASRQLSNQPQHF,TGCAGTGCTAGTAGACAGCTAAGCAATCAGCCCCAGCATTTT
TRBV29-1,TRBJ2-3,TRBD1,.,CSVLRVQGLGTDTQYF,TGCAGCGTCCTAAGGGTACAGGGGCTGGGCACAGATACGCAGTATTTT
TRBV30,TRBJ1-6,TRBD1,few,CAWSGWRTGQNSPLHF,TGTGCCTGGAGTGGCTGGAGGACAGGGCAAAATTCACCCCTCCACTTT
TRBV18,TRBJ2-7,.,.,CASSETVGLGGYEQYF,TGTGCCAGCTCAGAAACGGTCGGATTGGGGGGCTACGAGCAGTACTTC
TRBV19,TRBJ1-2,.,.,CASSMMTGKDYGYTF,TGTGCCAGTAGTATGATGACAGGAAAAGACTATGGCTACACCTTC
TRBV2,TRBJ1-1,.,.,CASSWADTEAFF,TGTGCCAGCAGTTGGGCCGACACTGAAGCTTTCTTT
TRBV5-4,TRBJ2-5,TRBD2,.,CASRVSGGAKETQYF,TGTGCCAGCAGGGTTAGCGGGGGGGCCAAAGAGACCCAGTACTTC
TRBV5-5,TRBJ2-3,TRBD2,.,CASSWGLAGGPNTQYF,TGTGCCAGCAGCTGGGGACTAGCGGGGGGGCCAAATACGCAGTATTTT
TRBV28,TRBJ2-3,TRBD1,few,CASSPGGTADTQYF,TGTGCCAGCAGCCCAGGGGGTACCGCAGATACGCAGTATTTT
TRBV4-1,TRBJ2-7,TRBD1,.,CASSQEYGDREYSPYEQYF,TGCGCCAGCAGCCAAGAGTATGGGGACAGGGAATACTCCCCTTACGAGCAGTACTTC
TRBV3-1/TRBV3-2,TRBJ1-4,.,.,CASSQDGTSLTNEKLFF,TGTGCCAGCAGCCAAGATGGCACCTCCCTTACTAATGAAAAACTGTTTTTT
TRBV7-3,TRBJ1-2,.,.,CASSPSADYGYTF,TGTGCCAGCAGCCCATCGGCGGATTATGGCTACACCTTC
TRBV5-6,TRBJ1-5,TRBD1,.,CASSRAGQDISNQPQHF,TGTGCCAGCAGCAGGGCCGGACAGGATATTAGCAATCAGCCCCAGCATTTT
TRBV28,TRBJ1-4,TRBD1,.,CASSLRTGRTTNEKLFF,TGTGCCAGCAGTCTTAGGACAGGGAGAACGACTAATGAAAAACTGTTTTTT
TRBV5-1,TRBJ1-2,.,.,CASRLTGGTNGYTF,TGCGCCAGCAGGTTGACAGGTGGAACGAATGGCTACACCTTC
TRBV27,TRBJ1-1,.,.,CASSPTGEAFF,TGTGCCAGCAGTCCGACAGGTGAAGCTTTCTTT
TRBV11-3,TRBJ2-3,TRBD2,few,CASSSGLAVTDTQYF,TGTGCCAGCAGCTCGGGACTAGCGGTTACAGATACGCAGTATTTT
TRBV11-1,TRBJ2-1,.,.,CASSSPVTSPYNEQFF,TGTGCCAGCAGCTCCCCCGTGACTAGTCCTTACAATGAGCAGTTCTTC
TRBV28,TRBJ2-7,TRBD1,.,CASSLYRGLDEQYF,TGTGCCAGCAGTTTATACAGGGGGCTCGACGAGCAGTACTTC
TRBV5-5,TRBJ2-2,TRBD1,.,CASSPDGQGNTGELFF,TGTGCCAGCAGCCCGGACGGACAGGGGAACACCGGGGAGCTGTTTTTT
TRBV10-2,TRBJ2-7,.,.,CASSDGPRVGGAQREQYF,TGCGCCAGCAGTGATGGACCCAGGGTGGGGGGGGCCCAGAGGGAGCAGTACTTC
TRBV28,TRBJ2-1,.,.,CASSLILEGGYEQFF,TGTGCCAGCAGTTTAATATTAGAAGGGGGATATGAGCAGTTCTTC
TRBV19,TRBJ1-5,.,.,CASSPSGGEWQPQHF,TGTGCCAGTAGTCCCTCGGGGGGCGAGTGGCAGCCCCAGCATTTT
TRBV5-5,TRBJ2-5,TRBD2,.,CASSLERGVGQYF,TGTGCCAGCAGCTTGGAGCGGGGAGTGGGCCAGTACTTC
TRBV6-2/TRBV6-3,TRBJ1-1,.,.,CASSYSKGGNTEAFF,TGTGCCAGCAGTTACTCGAAAGGGGGGAACACTGAAGCTTTCTTT
TRBV4-2,TRBJ1-2,.,.,CASSQEGTNYGYTF,TGTGCCAGCAGCCAAGAGGGCACTAACTATGGCTACACCTTC
TRBV30,TRBJ1-2,.,.,CAWSVRGDDGYTF,TGTGCCTGGAGTGTACGCGGGGACGATGGCTACACCTTC
TRBV2,TRBJ2-7,.,.,CASSVTSGLTYEQYF,TGTGCCAGCAGTGTCACAAGCGGATTAACCTACGAGCAGTACTTC
TRBV4-2,TRBJ1-2,.,few,CASSQEVTRSPNYGYTF,TGTGCCAGCAGCCAAGAAGTCACCAGGTCCCCTAACTATGGCTACACCTTC
TRBV5-8,TRBJ2-7,.,few,CASSLSSRYQQYF,TGTGCCAGCAGCTTGTCGTCGCGCTACCAGCAGTACTTC
TRBV5-1,TRBJ2-7,.,few,CASSLAWRAEQYF,TGCGCCAGCAGCTTGGCCTGGAGGGCCGAGCAGTACTTC
TRBV24-1,TRBJ2-1,TRBD2,.,CAVDSSGSYNEQFF,TGTGCCGTAGATAGTAGCGGGTCCTACAATGAGCAGTTCTTC
TRBV5-6,TRBJ2-1,.,.,CASSLGTSQFF,TGTGCCAGCAGCTTGGGAACTAGCCAGTTCTTC
TRBV5-4,TRBJ1-2,.,few,CASSRGGGYGYTF,TGTGCCAGCAGTCGGGGGGGAGGCTATGGCTACACCTTC
TRBV24-1,TRBJ1-1,.,.,CATSDRGWTEAFF,TGTGCCACCAGTGATCGGGGGTGGACTGAAGCTTTCTTT
TRBV5-1,TRBJ1-1,.,once,CASSSGGTEAFF,TGCGCCAGCAGCTCGGGAGGGACTGAAGCTTTCTTT
TRBV10-3,TRBJ2-7,.,once,CAIRFGTPETYEQYF,TGTGCCATCAGATTCGGGACTCCCGAGACCTACGAGCAGTACTTC
TRBV7-8,TRBJ1-3,.,.,CASSLGSGGGNTIYF,TGTGCCAGCAGCTTAGGTTCGGGGGGCGGAAACACCATATATTTT
TRBV28,TRBJ1-4,TRBD1,.,CASSHRTGREKLFF,TGTGCCAGCAGTCACCGGACAGGGAGGGAAAAACTGTTTTTT
TRBV6-6,TRBJ1-3,TRBD1,.,CASRGQGSGNTIYF,TGTGCCAGCAGGGGACAGGGGTCTGGAAACACCATATATTTT
TRBV5-1,TRBJ1-1,TRBD1,.,CASSLRTGAITEAFF,TGCGCCAGCAGCCTTCGGACAGGGGCCATCACTGAAGCTTTCTTT
TRBV5-5,TRBJ1-2,TRBD1,.,CASSDRVNYGYTF,TGTGCCAGCAGCGACAGGGTGAACTATGGCTACACCTTC